Each of the 3 T cell receptor beta chains below was sequenced from the same sample in a study of blood T cell repertoires in COVID-19. Using immunoSEQ multiplex PCR, the repertoire was profiled, and TCRdb retains in-frame clones only, with some absent. The top ten hold almost 7% of the sample, which has tens of thousands of clones, approximately 90% seen once. Sequenced input: peripheral blood. The receptors derive from a woman aged 80 or over with acute or convalescent COVID-19.

V gene TRBV30 combines with J gene TRBJ2-1, with 13 bases identical to TRBD2. The CDR3 has 14 residues. V lost 2 bases and J lost 7; bases outside the gene matches: 2. The germline gives CDR1 GTSNPN, CDR2 SVGIG (reference sequence). Here the CDR3 DNA reads TGTGCCTGGAGTTGGGGACTAGCGGGAAATGAGCAGTTCTTC. Translating gives CAWSWGLAGNEQFF.

CDR3: CASSLESQQSAYNSPLHF. The CDR3 DNA sequence: TGTGCCAGCAGCTTAGAATCCCAGCAGAGCGCCTATAATTCACCCCTCCACTTT. This chain joins TRBV7-2 and TRBJ1-6; D gene uncertain. Germline CDR1 reads SGHTA; CDR2 reads FQGNSA. This CDR3 is 18 amino acids long. Trimming stripped 1 base from V and 2 bases from J, with 15 bases between.

This sequence joins TRBV5-1 and TRBJ2-3; 8 bases are shared with TRBD2. The germline V gene has CDR1 SGHRS and CDR2 YFSETQ. CDR3 size: 15 residues. Germline trimming cut 2 bases from V and 1 base from J; bases unmatched to any gene: 3. CDR3 residues: CASSFGGAGTDTQYF. The CDR3 DNA follows: TGCGCCAGCAGCTTCGGGGGGGCCGGCACAGATACGCAGTATTTT.